The rows below give T cell receptor beta chains drawn from one sample of a study of regulatory T cells in long-lasting Graves disease. TCRdb called the multiplex PCR reads again in MiXCR, with one record for every CDR3 protein. The sample shows some 450,000 distinct CDR3 sequences, less than 25% of them seen only once. Source: peripheral blood mononuclear cells (PBMCs), taken when the disease was refractory, from a patient treated with antithyroid drugs. The receptors were sampled from a female donor with Graves disease. The CDR3 runs from the conserved cysteine through the conserved F or W. A D gene is named only where the DNA matches it firmly. Some rows have no size entry. The others give once, few or many, or a class for an expanded clone.

D: TRBD1
J: TRBJ1-2
size: -
V: TRBV10-3
DNA: TGTGCCATCAAGGCGGGACAGGGGTATGGCTACACCTTC
CDR3: CAIKAGQGYGYTF

D: TRBD2
J: TRBJ2-2
size: -
V: TRBV2
DNA: TGTGCCAGCAGTGGGACTAGCACCGGGGAGCTGTTTTTT
CDR3: CASSGTSTGELFF

D: TRBD2
J: TRBJ2-5
size: many
V: TRBV24-1
DNA: TGTGCCACCAGTGATTTTGCGGGAGACGAGACCCAGTACTTC
CDR3: CATSDFAGDETQYF

D: -
J: TRBJ2-7
size: few
V: TRBV29-1
DNA: TGCAGCGCTAAGACACCTTTCTCCTACGAGCAGTACTTC
CDR3: CSAKTPFSYEQYF

D: TRBD2
J: TRBJ2-7
size: -
V: TRBV14
DNA: TGTGCCAGCAGCCAAGACCTGCGGGAGGCTCAGCAGTACTTC
CDR3: CASSQDLREAQQYF

D: TRBD2
J: TRBJ2-7
size: -
V: TRBV5-1
DNA: TGCGCCAGCAGCTTGTTCCCCGGGAGTAGCGGGAGCTCCTACGAGCAGTACTTC
CDR3: CASSLFPGSSGSSYEQYF

D: -
J: TRBJ1-1
size: -
V: TRBV7-3
DNA: TGTGCCAGCAGCTTAGGCGCGGGGTGGACTGAAGCTTTCTTT
CDR3: CASSLGAGWTEAFF

D: -
J: TRBJ1-4
size: few
V: TRBV5-5
DNA: TGTGCCAGCAGCTTTTCTGCAACTAATGAAAAACTGTTTTTT
CDR3: CASSFSATNEKLFF

D: -
J: TRBJ1-1
size: many
V: TRBV2
DNA: TGTGCCAGCGCCCGTCGTGGGGGGAACACTGAAGCTTTCTTT
CDR3: CASARRGGNTEAFF

D: TRBD1
J: TRBJ2-5
size: many
V: TRBV28
DNA: TGTGCCAGCAGTTCCACCGGGACAGTCCAAGAGACCCAGTACTTC
CDR3: CASSSTGTVQETQYF

D: TRBD1
J: TRBJ1-4
size: many
V: TRBV2
DNA: TGTGCCAGCAGGACAGGGGGACGAGAAAAACTGTTTTTT
CDR3: CASRTGGREKLFF

D: -
J: TRBJ1-2
size: many
V: TRBV7-2
DNA: TGTGCCAGCAGCTTAGAGGCAGGAGCGGGCGGCTACACCTTC
CDR3: CASSLEAGAGGYTF

D: -
J: TRBJ2-2
size: -
V: TRBV2
DNA: TGTGCCAGCAGCCTCCAAAGTTGGACAGATACGTACACCGGGGAGCTGTTTTTT
CDR3: CASSLQSWTDTYTGELFF

D: -
J: TRBJ2-4
size: many
V: TRBV28
DNA: TGTGCCAGCAGCCACGGACTAGCCAAAAACATTCAGTACTTC
CDR3: CASSHGLAKNIQYF

D: -
J: TRBJ2-2
size: few
V: TRBV28
DNA: TGTGCCGTCCTTCGAGGGGAAACCGGGGAGCTGTTTTTT
CDR3: CAVLRGETGELFF

D: -
J: TRBJ1-2
size: many
V: TRBV15
DNA: TGTGCCACCAGCCAGGACGGACACTATGGCTACACCTTC
CDR3: CATSQDGHYGYTF

D: TRBD1
J: TRBJ2-7
size: few
V: TRBV20-1
DNA: TGCAGTGCTAGAGATCCGGACAGGGCCGTCCACGAGCAGTACTTC
CDR3: CSARDPDRAVHEQYF

D: -
J: TRBJ2-5
size: few
V: TRBV25-1
DNA: TGTGCCAGCAGTCACTGGGGACGGAGGCTGGAGACCCAGTACTTC
CDR3: CASSHWGRRLETQYF

D: -
J: TRBJ1-1
size: few
V: TRBV29-1
DNA: TGCAGCGTTCCATTTAGGAGGGACACTGAAGCTTTCTTT
CDR3: CSVPFRRDTEAFF

D: -
J: TRBJ1-2
size: few
V: TRBV19
DNA: TGTGCCAGTAGTAAGGGGCGCCCTTACTATGGCTACACCTTC
CDR3: CASSKGRPYYGYTF

D: -
J: TRBJ1-2
size: few
V: TRBV4-3
DNA: TGCGCCAGCAGCCAAGGCGACAGGACGTATGGCTACACCTTC
CDR3: CASSQGDRTYGYTF

D: TRBD2
J: TRBJ2-2
size: few
V: TRBV28
DNA: TGTGCCAGCAGGTTGGGCCTAGCGGGATCCGGGGAGCTGTTTTTT
CDR3: CASRLGLAGSGELFF

D: -
J: TRBJ2-6
size: few
V: TRBV24-1
DNA: TGTGCCACCAGTGGCCTGGACACTTCTGGGGCCAACGTCCTGACTTTC
CDR3: CATSGLDTSGANVLTF

D: TRBD1
J: TRBJ2-2
size: few
V: TRBV30
DNA: TGTGCCTGGAGTACCCGGACAGGGATAGGCACCGGGGAGCTGTTTTTT
CDR3: CAWSTRTGIGTGELFF

D: TRBD1
J: TRBJ2-7
size: many
V: TRBV6-1
DNA: TGTGCCAGCAGAGAGGGACAGGGTCCGTACGAGCAGTACTTC
CDR3: CASREGQGPYEQYF

D: -
J: TRBJ2-5
size: -
V: TRBV10-3
DNA: TGTGCCATCAGGGGGGAGGCCGGAGAGACCCAGTACTTC
CDR3: CAIRGEAGETQYF

D: TRBD1
J: TRBJ2-1
size: few
V: TRBV2
DNA: TGTGCCAGCAGGTACAGGGGGTGGCAGTTCTTC
CDR3: CASRYRGWQFF

D: TRBD1
J: TRBJ1-5
size: few
V: TRBV24-1
DNA: TGTGCCACCAGTGAAGCAACCGGGACAGGTAGGAAGCCCCAGCATTTT
CDR3: CATSEATGTGRKPQHF

D: -
J: TRBJ1-2
size: few
V: TRBV2
DNA: TGTGCCAGCAGCTGGGCTACGGGGGAGGGGGTCGACGGCTACACCTTC
CDR3: CASSWATGEGVDGYTF

D: TRBD1
J: TRBJ1-1
size: many
V: TRBV5-1
DNA: TGCGCCAGCAGCTTCGACGGACAGGGGAACACTGAAGCTTTCTTT
CDR3: CASSFDGQGNTEAFF

D: -
J: TRBJ1-2
size: -
V: TRBV25-1
DNA: TGTGCCAGCAGTGAATTCTCACCAGGGATCTCTGGCTACACCTTC
CDR3: CASSEFSPGISGYTF

D: -
J: TRBJ2-6
size: -
V: TRBV9
DNA: TGTGCCAGCAGCGTAGTTGGAGGGGGGCCTGGGGCCAACGTCCTGACTTTC
CDR3: CASSVVGGGPGANVLTF

D: TRBD2
J: TRBJ2-5
size: -
V: TRBV7-2
DNA: TGTGCCAGCAGCTTAGTACAGCCTCTAGCGGGGGAGCAAGAGACCCAGTACTTC
CDR3: CASSLVQPLAGEQETQYF

D: -
J: TRBJ1-5
size: few
V: TRBV29-1
DNA: TGCAGCGTTGCGGACAGTGGGGGAGATCCCCAGCATTTT
CDR3: CSVADSGGDPQHF

D: -
J: TRBJ1-2
size: many
V: TRBV11-2
DNA: TGTGCCAGCAGCTTACGGACAGACGGCTATGGCTACACCTTC
CDR3: CASSLRTDGYGYTF

D: -
J: TRBJ2-7
size: -
V: TRBV3-1
DNA: TGTGCCAGCAGCCAAGACCTAACGGGCTACGAGCAGTACTTC
CDR3: CASSQDLTGYEQYF

D: -
J: TRBJ2-1
size: -
V: TRBV7-2
DNA: TGTGCCAGCAGCTTAATAGAGTATAGTGAGCAGTTCTTC
CDR3: CASSLIEYSEQFF

D: -
J: TRBJ1-2
size: many
V: TRBV6-1
DNA: TGTGCCAGCACGGGGGGCATCTACACAGGCGGCTACACCTTC
CDR3: CASTGGIYTGGYTF

D: TRBD2
J: TRBJ2-7
size: many
V: TRBV6-2/TRBV6-3
DNA: TGTGCCAGCAGTCTCGCTCGGACTAGCGGGAGCCCTGTGGAGCAGTACTTC
CDR3: CASSLARTSGSPVEQYF

D: -
J: TRBJ1-1
size: few
V: TRBV19
DNA: TGTGCCAGTAGTATCGAAGGGGGTTTGAACACTGAAGCTTTCTTT
CDR3: CASSIEGGLNTEAFF

D: TRBD1
J: TRBJ1-1
size: few
V: TRBV19
DNA: TGTGCCAGTAGTGTCCAGGGGGCGCAGGCTGAAGCTTTCTTT
CDR3: CASSVQGAQAEAFF

D: -
J: TRBJ2-4
size: once
V: TRBV6-2/TRBV6-3
DNA: TGTGCCAGCAGTGAAGTTGGGGCATCAGGGGGGAGAGAAAACATTCAGTACTTC
CDR3: CASSEVGASGGRENIQYF